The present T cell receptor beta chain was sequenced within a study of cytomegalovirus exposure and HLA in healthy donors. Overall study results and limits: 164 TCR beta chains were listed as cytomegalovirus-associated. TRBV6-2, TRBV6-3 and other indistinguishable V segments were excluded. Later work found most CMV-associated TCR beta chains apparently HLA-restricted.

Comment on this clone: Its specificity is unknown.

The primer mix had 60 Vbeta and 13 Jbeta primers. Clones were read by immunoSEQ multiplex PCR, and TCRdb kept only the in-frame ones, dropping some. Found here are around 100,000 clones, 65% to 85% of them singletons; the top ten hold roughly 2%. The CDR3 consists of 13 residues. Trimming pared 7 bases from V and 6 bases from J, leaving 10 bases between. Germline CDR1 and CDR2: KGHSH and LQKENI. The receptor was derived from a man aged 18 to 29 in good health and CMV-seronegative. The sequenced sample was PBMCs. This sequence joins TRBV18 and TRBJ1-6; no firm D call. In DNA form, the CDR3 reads TGTGCCAGCTACCGGGAGCTTAATTCACCCCTCCACTTT. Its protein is CASYRELNSPLHF.